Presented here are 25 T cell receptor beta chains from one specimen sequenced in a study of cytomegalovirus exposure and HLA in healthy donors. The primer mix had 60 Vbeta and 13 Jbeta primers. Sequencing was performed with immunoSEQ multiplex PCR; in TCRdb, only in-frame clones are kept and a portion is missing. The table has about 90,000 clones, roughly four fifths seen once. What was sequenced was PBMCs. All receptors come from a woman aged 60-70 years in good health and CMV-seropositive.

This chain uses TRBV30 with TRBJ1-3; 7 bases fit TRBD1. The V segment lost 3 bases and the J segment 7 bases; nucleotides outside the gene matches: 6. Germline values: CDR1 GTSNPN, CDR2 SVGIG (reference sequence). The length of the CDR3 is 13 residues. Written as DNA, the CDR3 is TGTGCCTGGAGAACAGGGGCGCGCAACACCATATATTTT. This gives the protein CAWRTGARNTIYF.

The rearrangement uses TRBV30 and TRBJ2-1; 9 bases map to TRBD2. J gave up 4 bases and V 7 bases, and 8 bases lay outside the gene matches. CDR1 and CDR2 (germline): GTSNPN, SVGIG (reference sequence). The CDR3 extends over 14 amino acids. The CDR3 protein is CASQGTSSYNEQFF. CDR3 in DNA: TGTGCCTCCCAAGGGACTAGCAGTTACAATGAGCAGTTCTTC.

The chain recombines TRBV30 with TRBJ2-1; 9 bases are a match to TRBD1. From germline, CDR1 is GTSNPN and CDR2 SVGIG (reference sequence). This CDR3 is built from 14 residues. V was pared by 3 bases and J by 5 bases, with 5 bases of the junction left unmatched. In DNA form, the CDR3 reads TGTGCCTGGAGCTTTGGGACAGGGAACAATGAGCAGTTCTTC. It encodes CAWSFGTGNNEQFF.

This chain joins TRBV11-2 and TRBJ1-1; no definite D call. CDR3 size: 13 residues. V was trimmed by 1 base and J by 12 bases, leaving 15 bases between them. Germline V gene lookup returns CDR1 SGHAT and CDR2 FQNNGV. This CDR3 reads CASSLGGRTGTFF. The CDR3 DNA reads TGTGCCAGCAGCTTAGGAGGGAGGACGGGGACTTTCTTT.

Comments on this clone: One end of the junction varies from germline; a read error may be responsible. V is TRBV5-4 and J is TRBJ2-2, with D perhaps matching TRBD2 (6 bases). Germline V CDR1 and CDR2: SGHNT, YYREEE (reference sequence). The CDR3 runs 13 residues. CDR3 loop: CASSGADTGGLFF. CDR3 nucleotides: TGTGCCAGCAGCGGGGCTGACACCGGGGGGCTGTTTTTT.

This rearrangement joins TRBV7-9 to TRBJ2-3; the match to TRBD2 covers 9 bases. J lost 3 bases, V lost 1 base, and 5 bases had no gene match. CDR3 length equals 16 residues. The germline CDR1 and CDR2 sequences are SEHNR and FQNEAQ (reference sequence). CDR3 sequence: CASSLEAGGPTDTQYF. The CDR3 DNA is TGTGCCAGCAGCTTAGAGGCGGGAGGGCCGACAGATACGCAGTATTTT.

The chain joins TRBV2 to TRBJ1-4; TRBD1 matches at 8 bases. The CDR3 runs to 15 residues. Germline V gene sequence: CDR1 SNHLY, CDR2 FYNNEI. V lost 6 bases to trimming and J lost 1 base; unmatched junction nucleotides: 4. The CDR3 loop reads CASSLGTGTNEKLFF. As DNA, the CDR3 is TGTGCCAGCAGCTTAGGGACAGGAACTAATGAAAAACTGTTTTTT. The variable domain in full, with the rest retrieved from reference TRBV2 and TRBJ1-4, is EPEVTQTPSHQVTQMGQEVILRCVPISNHLYFYWYRQILGQKVEFLVSFYNNEISEKSEIFDDQFSVERPDGSNFTLKIRSTKLEDSAMYFCASSLGTGTNEKLFFGSGTQLSVL.

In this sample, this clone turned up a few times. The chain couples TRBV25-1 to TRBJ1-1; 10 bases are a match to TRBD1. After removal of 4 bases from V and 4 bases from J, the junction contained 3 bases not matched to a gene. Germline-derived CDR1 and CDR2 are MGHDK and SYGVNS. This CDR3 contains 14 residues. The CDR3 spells CASSGQGAVTEAFF. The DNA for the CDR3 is TGTGCCAGCAGTGGACAGGGGGCTGTCACTGAAGCTTTCTTT.

The CDR3 reads CASSDSRQILHF. The CDR3, as DNA: TGTGCCAGCAGTGACTCGAGGCAAATCCTCCACTTT. The chain joins TRBV6-4 to TRBJ1-6; no clear D gene. This CDR3 comprises 12 residues. V shed 0 bases and J shed 15 bases, with 9 bases lying between them. Germline V gene lookup returns CDR1 MRHNA and CDR2 SNTAGT.

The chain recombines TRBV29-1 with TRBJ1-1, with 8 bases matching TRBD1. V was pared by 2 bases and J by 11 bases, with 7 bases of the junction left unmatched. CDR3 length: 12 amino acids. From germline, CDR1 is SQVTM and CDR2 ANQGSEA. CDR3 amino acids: CSVETTGGIAFF. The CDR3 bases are TGCAGCGTTGAAACCACAGGGGGGATCGCTTTCTTT.

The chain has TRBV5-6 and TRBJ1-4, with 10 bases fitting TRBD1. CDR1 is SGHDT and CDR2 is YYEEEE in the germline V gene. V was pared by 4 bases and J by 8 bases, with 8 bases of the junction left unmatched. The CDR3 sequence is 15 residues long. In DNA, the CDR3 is TGTGCCAGCAGCAAAGCCGGGACAGGGGTAGAAAAACTGTTTTTT. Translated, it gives CASSKAGTGVEKLFF.

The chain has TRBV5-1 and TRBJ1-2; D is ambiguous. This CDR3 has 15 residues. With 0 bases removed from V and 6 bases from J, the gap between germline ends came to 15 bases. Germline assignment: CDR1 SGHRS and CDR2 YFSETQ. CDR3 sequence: CASSLGGRPLDGYTF. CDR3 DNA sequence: TGCGCCAGCAGCTTGGGTGGGAGACCCTTAGATGGCTACACCTTC.

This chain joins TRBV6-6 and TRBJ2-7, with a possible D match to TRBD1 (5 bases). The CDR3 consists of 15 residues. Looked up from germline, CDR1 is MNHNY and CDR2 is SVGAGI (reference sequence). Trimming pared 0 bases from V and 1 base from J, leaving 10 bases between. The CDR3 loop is CASSYSPQGSYEQYF. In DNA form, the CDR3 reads TGTGCCAGCAGTTACTCCCCCCAGGGTTCCTACGAGCAGTACTTC.

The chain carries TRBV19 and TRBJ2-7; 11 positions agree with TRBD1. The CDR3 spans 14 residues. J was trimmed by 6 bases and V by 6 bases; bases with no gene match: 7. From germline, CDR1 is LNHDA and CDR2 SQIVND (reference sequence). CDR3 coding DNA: TGTGCCAGTAGGCCGGGACAGGGGGTAAGCGAGCAGTACTTC. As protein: CASRPGQGVSEQYF.

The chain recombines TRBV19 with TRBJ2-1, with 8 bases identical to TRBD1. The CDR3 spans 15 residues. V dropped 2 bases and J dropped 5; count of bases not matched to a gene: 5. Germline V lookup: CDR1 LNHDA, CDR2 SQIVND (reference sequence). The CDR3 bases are TGTGCCAGTAGTATACGACAGGGGACCCACAATGAGCAGTTCTTC. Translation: CASSIRQGTHNEQFF.

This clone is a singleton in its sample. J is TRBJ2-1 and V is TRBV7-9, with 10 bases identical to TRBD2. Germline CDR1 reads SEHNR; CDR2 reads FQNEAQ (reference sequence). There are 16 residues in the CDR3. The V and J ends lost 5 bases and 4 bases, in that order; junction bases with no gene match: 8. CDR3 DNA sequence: TGTGCCAGCAGCCAGACGGGGACTAGCGATTACAATGAGCAGTTCTTC. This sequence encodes CASSQTGTSDYNEQFF.

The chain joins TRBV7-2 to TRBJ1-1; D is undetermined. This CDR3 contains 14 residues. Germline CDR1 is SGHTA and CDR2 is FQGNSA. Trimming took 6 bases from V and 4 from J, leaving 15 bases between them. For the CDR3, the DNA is TGTGCCAGCAGTAACTCGGTTAGCCGCACTGAAGCTTTCTTT. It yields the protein CASSNSVSRTEAFF. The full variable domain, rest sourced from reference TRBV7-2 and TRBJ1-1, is GAGVSQSPSNKVTEKGKDVELRCDPISGHTALYWYRQSLGQGLEFLIYFQGNSAPDKSGLPSDRFSAERTGGSVSTLTIQRTQQEDSAVYLCASSNSVSRTEAFFGQGTRLTVV.

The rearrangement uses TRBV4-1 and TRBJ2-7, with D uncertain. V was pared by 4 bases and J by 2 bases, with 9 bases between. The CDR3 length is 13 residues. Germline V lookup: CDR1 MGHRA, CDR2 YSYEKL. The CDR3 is CASSRTTPYEQYF. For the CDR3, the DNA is TGCGCCAGCAGCCGAACAACCCCCTACGAGCAGTACTTC.

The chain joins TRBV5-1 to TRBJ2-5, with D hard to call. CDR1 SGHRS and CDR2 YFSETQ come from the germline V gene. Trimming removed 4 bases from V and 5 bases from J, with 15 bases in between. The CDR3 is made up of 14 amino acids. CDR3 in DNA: TGCGCCAGCAGCGTGGACCAATACCGGGAGACCCAGTACTTC. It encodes CASSVDQYRETQYF.

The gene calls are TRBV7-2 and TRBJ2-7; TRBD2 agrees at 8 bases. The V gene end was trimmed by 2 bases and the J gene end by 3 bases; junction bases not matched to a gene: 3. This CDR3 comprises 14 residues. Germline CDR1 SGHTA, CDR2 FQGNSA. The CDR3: CASSLSSGIYEQYF. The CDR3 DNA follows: TGTGCCAGCAGCTTAAGTAGCGGGATCTACGAGCAGTACTTC.

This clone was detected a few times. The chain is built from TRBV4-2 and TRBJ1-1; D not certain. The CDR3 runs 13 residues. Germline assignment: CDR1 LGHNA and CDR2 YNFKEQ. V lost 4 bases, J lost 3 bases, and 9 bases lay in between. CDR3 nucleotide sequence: TGTGCCAGCAGCCCGGTCGGTGACACTGAAGCTTTCTTT. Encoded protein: CASSPVGDTEAFF.

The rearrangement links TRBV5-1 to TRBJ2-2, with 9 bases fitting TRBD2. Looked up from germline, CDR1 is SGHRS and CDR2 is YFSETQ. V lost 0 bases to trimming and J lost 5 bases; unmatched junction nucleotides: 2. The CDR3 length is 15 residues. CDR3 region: CASSLETSGTGELFF. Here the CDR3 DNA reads TGCGCCAGCAGCTTGGAAACTAGCGGGACCGGGGAGCTGTTTTTT.

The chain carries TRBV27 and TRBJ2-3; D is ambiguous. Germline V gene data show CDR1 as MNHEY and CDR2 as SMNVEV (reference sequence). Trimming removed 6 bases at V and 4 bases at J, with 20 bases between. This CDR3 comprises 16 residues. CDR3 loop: CASRYSVGPVSDTQYF. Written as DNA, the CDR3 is TGTGCCAGCAGATATTCCGTTGGCCCCGTGTCAGATACGCAGTATTTT.

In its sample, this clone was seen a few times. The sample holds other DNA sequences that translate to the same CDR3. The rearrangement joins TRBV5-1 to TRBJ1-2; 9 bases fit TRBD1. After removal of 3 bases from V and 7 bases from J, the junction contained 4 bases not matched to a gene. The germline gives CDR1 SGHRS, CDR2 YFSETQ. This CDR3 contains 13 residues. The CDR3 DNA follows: TGCGCCAGCAGCTCGGGACAGGGTGGTGGCTACACCTTC. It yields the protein CASSSGQGGGYTF. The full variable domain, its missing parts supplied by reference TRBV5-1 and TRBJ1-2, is KAGVTQTPRYLIKTRGQQVTLSCSPISGHRSVSWYQQTPGQGLQFLFEYFSETQRNKGNFPGRFSGRQFSNSRSEMNVSTLELGDSALYLCASSSGQGGGYTFGSGTRLTVV.

For the CDR3, the DNA is TGTGCCAGCTCACCAACCAGGTCATACGAGCAGTACTTC. Translated, it gives CASSPTRSYEQYF. The chain links TRBV18 to TRBJ2-5; D unresolved. The DNA matches TRBJ2-7 better at its end, which makes the J call doubtful. The CDR3 spans 13 residues. Germline CDR1 KGHSH, CDR2 LQKENI.